This TCR beta chain stems from a study of blood T cell repertoires in COVID-19. Across the study: PBMCs, B-cell-depleted T cells, or T cells provided the cDNA or gDNA that made up the material.

Participants spanned ages roughly 18 to 90 years and resided in 20 to 25 US areas. Participant-reported clinical history was the basis for cohort assignment. The table came from immunoSEQ multiplex PCR; TCRdb's copy has only in-frame clones and leaves some out. The repertoire includes around 150,000 clones, approximately 90% of them detected once, and about 6.3% sits in the top ten. The CDR3 spans 15 residues. With 6 bases removed from V and 3 bases from J, the gap between germline ends came to 16 bases. Germline V gene data show CDR1 as MNHEY and CDR2 as SVGEGT. Sequencing was carried out using PBMCs or T cells enriched from blood (not recorded which). The J gene is TRBJ2-3, the V gene TRBV6-2 or TRBV6-3; a possible D gene is TRBD1 (6 bases). This clonotype was sampled from a woman aged 45-59 years who had recovered from COVID-19. CDR3 in amino acids: CASSSQGRLTDTQYF. The CDR3, as DNA: TGTGCCAGCAGCTCACAGGGCCGGCTTACAGATACGCAGTATTTT.